This T cell receptor (beta chain) came from a study of CD8+CD57+ T cells in acquired aplastic anemia. Overall study findings and caveats: Significance was not reached for CD8+ Simpson's diversity between patients and controls. In common between the patients and the controls were more than 25 CD8+ CDR3 sequences.

Patients sequenced had flow cytometry evidence of CD8+CD57+ cell expansion. The patients, all of them, had severe acquired aplastic anemia. This clonotype was seen ten or more times. The antigen is unknown. V was clipped by 3 bases and J by 8 bases; unmatched bases: 11. The CDR3 length is 15 residues. CDR1 SGDLS and CDR2 YYNGEE come from the germline V gene. Using genomic DNA as the template, TCR beta VDJ and CDR3 profiling was carried out. TCRdb independently ran MiXCR on the reads; one entry per CDR3 protein. The sample lists around 500,000 distinct CDR3 sequences, under 40% seen once, with 0.8% to 0.85% in the top ten.

The rearrangement joins TRBV9 to TRBJ1-2, with 9 bases identical to TRBD1. The material sequenced was sorted CD4+, CD8+, or CD8+CD57+ T cells (not recorded which) from PBMCs. The TCR comes from a human donor with aplastic anemia. The CDR3 loop reads CASSAGDRVSRGYTF. CDR3 coding DNA: TGTGCCAGCAGCGCCGGGGACAGGGTATCTCGGGGCTACACCTTC.